Given below is one T cell receptor beta chain in context. With 5 bases removed from V and 6 bases from J, the gap between germline ends came to 16 bases. Germline-derived CDR1 and CDR2 are SGHTA and FQGNSA. The CDR3 consists of 14 residues. The data stem from a study of blood T cells in healthy people across ages. The sample providers were healthy Caucasian people from Russia, aged about 6 to 95. Combining a sample-barcoded 5' primer with a J-beta primer mix, a second PCR ran for roughly 7 to 11 cycles. TCRdb re-called the 5' RACE reads through MiXCR, storing one row per CDR3 protein. The table includes about 1.5 million distinct CDR3 sequences, approximately 43% detected once.

This chain links TRBV7-2 with TRBJ1-2; D is ambiguous. This receptor was taken from a woman in her late teens or twenties in good health. The sequenced material came from blood. The CDR3 reads CASSPVSGLDGYTF. Here the CDR3 DNA reads TGTGCCAGCAGCCCCGTCTCTGGGTTAGATGGCTACACCTTC.